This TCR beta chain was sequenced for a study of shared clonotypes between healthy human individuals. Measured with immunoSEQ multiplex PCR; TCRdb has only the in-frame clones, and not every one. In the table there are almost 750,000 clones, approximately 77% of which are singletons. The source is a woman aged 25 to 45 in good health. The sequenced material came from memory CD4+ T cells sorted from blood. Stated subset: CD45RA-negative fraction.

In nucleotides, the CDR3 is TGTGCCAGCAGCGTAGGGGGAGCGGGAGGCGCAGAGACCCAGTACTTC. Protein: CASSVGGAGGAETQYF. The rearrangement joins TRBV9 to TRBJ2-5; 9 nucleotides agree with TRBD2. Germline-derived CDR1 and CDR2 are SGDLS and YYNGEE. The V and J ends lost 0 bases and 4 bases, in that order; junction bases with no gene match: 7. This CDR3 is built from 16 residues.